Many counts were recorded for the clone carrying this TCR beta chain. Its specificity is not known. A read error may produce the germline difference seen at one junction end. Germline CDR1 and CDR2: DFQATT and SNEGSKA (reference sequence). The CDR3 totals 10 residues. The source of the sample is a study of HIV-infected children after antiretroviral therapy interruption. Study results and limitations: The Gini coefficient of naive CD4+ repertoires rose, returning to baseline by 3 years.

The treatment was: PENTA 11 planned treatment interruption arm or continuous ART arm. Unique molecular identifiers were included in an RNA-based 3' RACE TCR library. TCRdb re-derived calls from the 3' RACE reads in MiXCR, one entry per CDR3 protein. The table shows some 38,000 distinct CDR3 sequences, with around 7% occurring only once. Sequenced here: CD45RA+ CD4+ T cells from PBMCs, pooled from several time points, sampled from a donor given antiretroviral therapy, either interrupted or continuous. Noted subset: naive CD4+ CD45RA+ CD45RO- T cells. The rearrangement joins TRBV20-1 to TRBJ2-7, with TRBD1 matching over 8 bases. This receptor was obtained from a pool of human donors with HIV. CDR3 DNA sequence: TGCAGTGCTGGGCCGGGACAGGTTACCTTC. Translated: CSAGPGQVTF.